Listed below are T cell receptor beta chains from one sample, sequenced in a study of identical twins. Via MiXCR, TCRdb re-called the 5' RACE reads, giving one row per CDR3 protein. The sample lists around 370,000 distinct CDR3 sequences; about 10% were seen once. The sequenced sample consisted of naive T cells sorted from blood. The source of these receptors is a woman aged 50 to 65 in good health. Both conserved end residues are part of each CDR3. The D gene is left open where the match is weak. Clone sizes are given selectively: once, few, many, or a class where the clone is expanded.

V	D	J	size	CDR3	DNA
TRBV4-1	TRBD2	TRBJ2-1	few	CASSRLAGDYNEQFF	TGCGCCAGCAGCCGACTAGCGGGAGACTACAATGAGCAGTTCTTC
TRBV2	.	TRBJ2-6	.	CASSTDLGANVLTF	TGTGCCAGCAGTACGGACCTGGGGGCCAACGTCCTGACTTTC
TRBV6-5	.	TRBJ1-6	many	CASSYGARAPLHF	TGTGCCAGCAGTTACGGAGCCCGGGCACCCCTCCACTTT
TRBV24-1	.	TRBJ2-3	few	CATSAPGEGPTDTQYF	TGTGCCACCAGTGCCCCGGGAGAGGGGCCCACAGATACGCAGTATTTT
TRBV7-7	.	TRBJ2-5	many	CASSPILQETQYF	TGTGCCAGCAGCCCGATCTTACAAGAGACCCAGTACTTC
TRBV6-6	.	TRBJ2-1	many	CASSYSPGHISHNEQFF	TGTGCCAGCAGTTACTCCCCGGGGCACATAAGCCACAATGAGCAGTTCTTC
TRBV12-3/TRBV12-4	.	TRBJ1-3	.	CASSRSGHRNTIYF	TGTGCCAGCAGCCGCAGTGGTCACCGGAACACCATATATTTT
TRBV5-1	.	TRBJ2-3	.	CASKLNTDTQYF	TGCGCCAGCAAGCTTAACACAGATACGCAGTATTTT
TRBV20-1	TRBD1	TRBJ2-3	few	CSAPSIRDRGTDTQYF	TGCAGTGCCCCTAGTATCCGGGACAGAGGCACAGATACGCAGTATTTT
TRBV6-6	.	TRBJ1-3	few	CASSSLVSGNTIYF	TGTGCCAGCAGTTCCTTAGTCTCTGGAAACACCATATATTTT